This T cell receptor (beta chain) was observed in a study of T cell responses to AZD1222 COVID-19 vaccine (dated by TCRdb to 2020 to 2022). About the investigation overall: AZD1222 recipients with second doses at about 4 weeks or about 12 weeks were pooled, because spike-specific TCR depth and breadth did not differ between schedules. Trial participants were enrolled by age into subgroups of 18-55, 56-69 and 70-plus years, and roughly 150, 30 and 60 TCR-sequenced participants, respectively, were included in these subgroups. A total of 230 to 250 trial participants underwent TCR sequencing, of whom approximately 210 received two doses of AZD1222 and 26 received two doses of the MenACWY control vaccine.

In the paper's terms, the time point label means: baseline before first vaccination. Vaccinee samples were obtained from the UK trials COV001 and COV002, which included a single-blind randomized controlled phase 2/3 trial of AZD1222 (ChAdOx1 nCoV-19) in healthy adults. For TCRbeta chain sequencing, PBMC samples were collected from trial participants at day 0 and at day 28 after the second dose. V and J are truncated by 2 bases and 1 base respectively, leaving an intervening sequence of 9 bases. Inclusive of the bounding cysteine and phenylalanine, the CDR3 is 14 residues long. Here the CDR3 DNA is all that survives: 42 bases in frame from base 1. From a lookup of the germline V gene, CDR1 and CDR2 are SGHRS and YFSETQ. Regarding this clone: It lacks a known antigen. It has no much larger one-base neighbor in the sample; base qualities were not kept.

Here is what the overall study found, with its caveats: A significant rise in spike-specific TCR breadth and depth was observed after two AZD1222 doses relative to day 0 and relative to MenACWY recipients. The whole spike protein was spanned by vaccine-associated CD4 TCRs, and dominant responses were seen in regions 160-218 and 743-854. Conclusions about previously exposed vaccinees were limited because only six or seven AZD1222 recipients were SARS-CoV-2 seropositive at baseline. Because no day 14 peak-response samples were available, repertoires were characterized only after the peak T cell response. Reportedly, almost half of the unique spike-specific TCRs recognized epitopes lying outside the regions that are mutated in the B.1.351 and B.1.1.7 variants. Participants were mostly white British, with more females than males. The authors suggested clonal diversity may have been underestimated. In the small 56-69-year group, the increase in depth fell short of significance, most likely because of low power.

The CDR3 regions of human TCRbeta chains were analyzed by immunosequencing. In the authors' own workflow: Repertoire TCRs were matched against a reference library of SARS-CoV-2-specific TCRs generated with the MIRA antigen-specificity platform. Breadth was defined as the fraction of unique TCRs that were SARS-CoV-2-associated. Depth was defined as the fraction of total T cells that were SARS-CoV-2-associated. Using the MIRA data, each spike-specific TCR was mapped to the spike region that the TCR reacts to and placed in a CD4 or CD8 class. Log10-transformed breadth and depth values were compared by one-way ANOVA with Sidak's multiple comparisons tests. The table comes from immuneACCESS by way of TCRdb, which keeps in-frame sequences with V and J called. Part of the clones is missing from these tables; in studies checked, under half for an unresolved V gene and the rest for unknown reasons. V and J calls and clone size are copied from that table; D and trimming were computed from the DNA. The sample has fewer than 85,000 clones on record, roughly 90% of them singletons. Of the sample, 3.5% to 5% falls within the top ten clones.

Recombination connected TRBV5-1 to TRBJ2-5, with the D gene call left open. This specimen was peripheral blood, taken on day 0 of AZD1222 vaccination. The TCR sequence derives from an adult in good health. CDR3 loop: CASSFADFQETQYF. The nucleotides are TGCGCCAGCAGCTTCGCAGATTTCCAAGAGACCCAGTACTTC.